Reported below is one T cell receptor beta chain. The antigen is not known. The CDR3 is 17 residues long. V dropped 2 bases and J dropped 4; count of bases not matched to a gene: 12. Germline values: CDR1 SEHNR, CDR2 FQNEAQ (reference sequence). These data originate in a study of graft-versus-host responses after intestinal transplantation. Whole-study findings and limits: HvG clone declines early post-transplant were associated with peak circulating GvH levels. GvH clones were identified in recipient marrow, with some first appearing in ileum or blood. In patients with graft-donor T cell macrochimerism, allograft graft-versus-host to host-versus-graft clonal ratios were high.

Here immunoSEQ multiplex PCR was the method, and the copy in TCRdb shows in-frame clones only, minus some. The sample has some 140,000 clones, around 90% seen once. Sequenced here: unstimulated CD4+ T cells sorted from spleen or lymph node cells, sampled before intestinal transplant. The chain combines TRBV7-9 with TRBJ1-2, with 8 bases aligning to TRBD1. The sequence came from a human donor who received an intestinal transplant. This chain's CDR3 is CASSLKGVGQAIYGYTF. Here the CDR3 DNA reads TGTGCCAGCAGCTTAAAAGGGGTGGGACAGGCGATCTATGGCTACACCTTC.